Below are 24 T cell receptor beta chains sequenced from a single sample in a study of blood T cell repertoires in COVID-19. Method: immunoSEQ multiplex PCR; TCRdb's copy keeps in-frame clones and lacks some. Of roughly 100,000 clones in the sample, 75% to 90% were seen once. Sequencing was performed on peripheral blood. These receptors were collected from a woman of 80 years or more with acute or convalescent COVID-19.

This clone was picked up one time. The rearrangement joins TRBV19 to TRBJ2-7, with D maybe TRBD1 (6 bases). Germline V CDR1 and CDR2: LNHDA, SQIVND (reference sequence). Trimming left V 5 bases short and J 4 bases short, with 18 bases between. The CDR3 runs to 15 residues. CDR3 sequence (DNA): TGTGCCAGTAGTTTCGCGGGTCAGGGGTGGTACGAGCAGTACTTC. The encoded protein is CASSFAGQGWYEQYF. The complete variable domain, with remaining parts taken from reference TRBV19 and TRBJ2-7, reads DGGITQSPKYLFRKEGQNVTLSCEQNLNHDAMYWYRQDPGQGLRLIYYSQIVNDFQKGDIAEGYSVSREKKESFPLTVTSAQKNPTAFYLCASSFAGQGWYEQYFGPGTRLTVT.

The J gene is TRBJ2-7, the V gene TRBV5-1; 7 bases line up with TRBD1. The CDR3 is 14 residues long. J lost 0 bases, V lost 2 bases, and 2 bases had no gene match. Per the germline V gene, CDR1 is SGHRS and CDR2 is YFSETQ. CDR3 protein: CASSFRGSSYEQYF. In nucleotides, the CDR3 is TGCGCCAGCAGCTTCAGGGGGTCCTCCTACGAGCAGTACTTC.

The chain couples TRBV19 to TRBJ1-1, with D possibly TRBD1 on 5 matching bases. Trimming stripped 6 bases from V and 0 bases from J, with 17 bases between. The CDR3 runs 16 residues. Germline values: CDR1 LNHDA, CDR2 SQIVND (reference sequence). The CDR3 is CASRSTGVHMNTEAFF. The DNA for the CDR3 is TGTGCCAGTAGATCCACAGGAGTCCATATGAACACTGAAGCTTTCTTT.

V and J are TRBV5-1 and TRBJ1-3; TRBD1 aligns across 7 bases. This CDR3 is built from 16 residues. The germline V gene encodes CDR1 SGHRS and CDR2 YFSETQ. The junction had 9 bases not matched to a gene; V was cut back by 4 bases and J by 2 bases. The CDR3 sequence: CASSMEGQVPGNTIYF. CDR3 sequence (DNA): TGCGCCAGCAGCATGGAAGGACAGGTCCCTGGAAACACCATATATTTT.

The chain links TRBV27 to TRBJ2-7; D uncertain. CDR3 size: 11 residues. The V gene lost 8 bases and the J gene lost 4 bases, with 9 bases spanning the gap. Germline CDR1 reads MNHEY; CDR2 reads SMNVEV (reference sequence). This CDR3 reads CASGWAYEQYF. The CDR3 region has the DNA TGTGCCAGCGGATGGGCTTACGAGCAGTACTTC.

This chain joins TRBV5-1 and TRBJ2-1; 7 positions match TRBD2. The V and J ends lost 3 bases and 6 bases, in that order; junction bases with no gene match: 3. Germline CDR1 SGHRS, CDR2 YFSETQ. The CDR3 is 13 residues long. CDR3 loop: CASSWTSSNEQFF. As DNA, the CDR3 is TGCGCCAGCAGCTGGACTAGTTCCAATGAGCAGTTCTTC.

A single count supports this clone. V is TRBV4-2 and J is TRBJ2-1; D unclear. Trimming cost V 0 bases and J 8 bases, with 14 bases left between them. The CDR3 runs to 15 residues. Germline-derived CDR1 and CDR2 are LGHNA and YNFKEQ. The CDR3 nucleotides are TGTGCCAGCAGCCAAGATCTGGAGACCTGGGATGAGCAGTTCTTC. Its translation: CASSQDLETWDEQFF.

The chain recombines TRBV7-3 with TRBJ1-6; D is undetermined. Trimming took 1 base from V and 12 from J, leaving 10 bases between them. This CDR3 region has 13 residues. The germline gives CDR1 SGHTA, CDR2 FQGTGA. The CDR3 DNA reads as TGTGCCAGCAGCTTAATGCGGGGAGGACCCCTCCACTTT. The encoded protein is CASSLMRGGPLHF. The full variable domain, rest sourced from reference TRBV7-3 and TRBJ1-6, is GAGVSQTPSNKVTEKGKYVELRCDPISGHTALYWYRQSLGQGPEFLIYFQGTGAADDSGLPNDRFFAVRPEGSVSTLKIQRTERGDSAVYLCASSLMRGGPLHFGNGTRLTVT.

The table lists this clone with a few counts. The chain employs TRBV6-1 and TRBJ2-7; 10 bases match TRBD1. V was pared by 4 bases and J by 2 bases, with 11 bases of the junction left unmatched. Germline assignment: CDR1 MNHNS and CDR2 SASEGT. This CDR3 is 17 amino acids long. The DNA of the CDR3 is TGTGCCAGCAGTGCGAAGGTCGGGACAGGGGCCACCTACGAGCAGTACTTC. Translated, it gives CASSAKVGTGATYEQYF.

The chain combines TRBV11-2 with TRBJ1-6; no clear D. The CDR3 loop spans 15 amino acids. V lost 3 bases, J lost 6 bases, and 12 bases lay in between. The germline gives CDR1 SGHAT, CDR2 FQNNGV. CDR3 sequence reads: CASSLEGTTNSPLHF. CDR3 nucleotides: TGTGCCAGCAGCTTGGAGGGAACGACTAATTCACCCCTCCACTTT. Drawing the rest from reference TRBV11-2 and TRBJ1-6, the complete variable domain is EAGVAQSPRYKIIEKRQSVAFWCNPISGHATLYWYQQILGQGPKLLIQFQNNGVVDDSQLPKDRFSAERLKGVDSTLKIQPAKLEDSAVYLCASSLEGTTNSPLHFGNGTRLTVT.

J is TRBJ1-4 and V is TRBV10-1; a weak D match, TRBD1 (5 bases). CDR3 length: 14 amino acids. Germline V gives CDR1 WNHNN, CDR2 SYGVQD (reference sequence). Trimming left V 6 bases short and J 2 bases short, with 10 bases between. The CDR3 loop reads CASSQGSTNEKLFF. In nucleotides, the CDR3 is TGCGCCAGCAGCCAGGGATCGACTAATGAAAAACTGTTTTTT.

This clone has only a few counts. The chain is built from TRBV2 and TRBJ1-2; TRBD1 aligns across 7 bases. This CDR3 comprises 13 residues. V was clipped by 8 bases and J by 4 bases; unmatched bases: 7. CDR1 is SNHLY and CDR2 is FYNNEI in the germline V gene. CDR3 sequence: CASRDSLSYGYTF. The CDR3 region has the DNA TGTGCCAGCCGGGACAGCCTCTCCTATGGCTACACCTTC.

V gene TRBV7-3 combines with J gene TRBJ2-7; 9 bases match TRBD2. The CDR3 totals 16 residues. Germline CDR1 and CDR2: SGHTA and FQGTGA. Trimming cost V 0 bases and J 5 bases; bases outside gene matches: 8. Written as DNA, the CDR3 is TGTGCCAGCAGCTTAACCCGCGCGGGGGGGCTCCACGAGCAGTACTTC. Translated: CASSLTRAGGLHEQYF.

The CDR3 loop reads CASSTAGKGGDEQFF. As DNA, the CDR3 is TGTGCCAGCAGCACAGCAGGGAAAGGTGGAGATGAGCAGTTCTTC. The chain joins TRBV25-1 to TRBJ2-1; TRBD1 is a possible D gene (5 bases). The CDR3 spans 15 residues. The V and J ends lost 6 bases and 8 bases respectively, with 20 bases between them. The V gene's germline CDR1 is MGHDK and CDR2 SYGVNS.

The CDR3 is CASSVPGQGYEQYF. In DNA form, the CDR3 reads TGTGCCAGCAGTGTCCCGGGACAGGGGTACGAGCAGTACTTC. This rearrangement joins TRBV6-2 or TRBV6-3 to TRBJ2-7; TRBD1 aligns across 10 bases. The trim removed 5 bases at V and 4 bases at J, leaving 5 bases unmatched. Germline values: CDR1 MNHEY, CDR2 SVGEGT. The CDR3 runs to 14 residues.

The V and J genes are TRBV3-1 (or the pseudogene TRBV3-2) and TRBJ2-6; D gene uncertain. This CDR3 contains 15 residues. Germline V gene data show CDR1 as LGHDT and CDR2 as YNNKEL (reference sequence). Trimming left V 2 bases short and J 0 bases short, with 5 bases between. CDR3 nucleotides: TGTGCCAGCAGCCAACAGAACTCTGGGGCCAACGTCCTGACTTTC. The encoded protein is CASSQQNSGANVLTF.

J is TRBJ2-1 and V is TRBV5-1; 10 positions agree with TRBD2. The V segment lost 1 base and the J segment 4 bases; nucleotides outside the gene matches: 2. This CDR3 is built from 15 residues. Germline V gene lookup returns CDR1 SGHRS and CDR2 YFSETQ. This CDR3 reads CASSLSGGVYNEQFF. The CDR3 DNA follows: TGCGCCAGCAGCTTGAGCGGGGGGGTATACAATGAGCAGTTCTTC.

The chain carries TRBV5-1 and TRBJ2-1; 7 bases map to TRBD1. V lost 2 bases to trimming and J lost 9 bases; unmatched junction nucleotides: 5. CDR1 SGHRS and CDR2 YFSETQ come from the germline V gene. The length of the CDR3 is 13 residues. The CDR3 here is CASSFGPGGEQFF. The CDR3, as DNA: TGCGCCAGCAGCTTTGGCCCAGGGGGTGAGCAGTTCTTC.

The CDR3 is CANPATTSYYEQYF. The CDR3 region has the DNA TGTGCCAATCCTGCGACAACCTCTTACTACGAGCAGTACTTC. The chain couples TRBV6-5 to TRBJ2-7, with unresolved D. Trimming took 10 bases from V and 3 from J, leaving 19 bases between them. The CDR3 is 14 residues long. The germline V gene encodes CDR1 MNHEY and CDR2 SVGAGI.

The J gene is TRBJ2-7, the V gene TRBV2, with D possibly being TRBD2 (5 bases). The CDR3 consists of 12 residues. V dropped 7 bases and J dropped 0 bases, with 7 bases sitting between them. Germline loops: CDR1 SNHLY, CDR2 FYNNEI. CDR3 in amino acids: CASTADSYEQYF. The CDR3 nucleotides are TGTGCCAGCACAGCGGACTCCTACGAGCAGTACTTC.

V usage is TRBV19 and J usage is TRBJ2-3; 9 bases map to TRBD1. Trimming at V came to 3 bases and at J to 5 bases, leaving 3 bases not matched to a gene. This CDR3 is built from 14 residues. Germline V gene sequence: CDR1 LNHDA, CDR2 SQIVND (reference sequence). CDR3 DNA sequence: TGTGCCAGTAGTATCGGGACAGGGATAGATACGCAGTATTTT. It is translated as CASSIGTGIDTQYF. Complete variable domain (other parts from reference TRBV19 and TRBJ2-3): DGGITQSPKYLFRKEGQNVTLSCEQNLNHDAMYWYRQDPGQGLRLIYYSQIVNDFQKGDIAEGYSVSREKKESFPLTVTSAQKNPTAFYLCASSIGTGIDTQYFGPGTRLTVL.

The rearrangement links TRBV12-3 or TRBV12-4 to TRBJ2-1; 9 bases agree with TRBD2. Trimming at V came to 11 bases and at J to 8 bases, leaving 4 bases not matched to a gene. The CDR3 extends over 11 amino acids. The CDR3 spells CACGGADEQFF. Written as DNA, the CDR3 is TGTGCCTGCGGGGGGGCCGATGAGCAGTTCTTC.

The chain joins TRBV16 to TRBJ2-7; D ambiguous. The CDR3 covers 15 residues. V lost 0 bases to trimming and J lost 0 bases, with 9 bases between them. The germline gives CDR1 KGHSY, CDR2 FQNENV. DNA of the CDR3: TGTGCCAGCAGCCAATCACCAGTTAACTCCTACGAGCAGTACTTC. It codes for CASSQSPVNSYEQYF.

The chain couples TRBV7-2 to TRBJ1-2; 9 bases align to TRBD1. The germline V gene has CDR1 SGHTA and CDR2 FQGNSA. With 1 base clipped from V and 4 bases from J, the junction kept 4 bases outside the gene matches. The CDR3 loop spans 15 amino acids. The chain's CDR3 is CASSLEQGAGYGYTF. CDR3 nucleotides: TGTGCCAGCAGCTTAGAACAGGGGGCTGGCTATGGCTACACCTTC.